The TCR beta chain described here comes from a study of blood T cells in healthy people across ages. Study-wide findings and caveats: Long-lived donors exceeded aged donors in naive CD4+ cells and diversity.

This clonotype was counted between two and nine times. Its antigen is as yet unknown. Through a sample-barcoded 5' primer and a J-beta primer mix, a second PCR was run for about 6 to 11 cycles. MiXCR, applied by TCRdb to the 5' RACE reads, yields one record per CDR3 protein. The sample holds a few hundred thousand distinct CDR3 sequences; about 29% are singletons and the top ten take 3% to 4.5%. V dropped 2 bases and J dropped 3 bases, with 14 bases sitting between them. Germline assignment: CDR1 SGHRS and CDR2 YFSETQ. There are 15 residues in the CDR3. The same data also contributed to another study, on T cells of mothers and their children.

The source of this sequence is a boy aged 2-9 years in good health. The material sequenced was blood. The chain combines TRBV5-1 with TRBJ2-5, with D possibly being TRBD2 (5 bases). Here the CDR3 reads CASSLKRSSKETQYF. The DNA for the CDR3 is TGCGCCAGCAGCTTAAAGCGGAGTTCGAAAGAGACCCAGTACTTC. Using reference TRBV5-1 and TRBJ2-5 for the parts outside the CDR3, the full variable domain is KAGVTQTPRYLIKTRGQQVTLSCSPISGHRSVSWYQQTPGQGLQFLFEYFSETQRNKGNFPGRFSGRQFSNSRSEMNVSTLELGDSALYLCASSLKRSSKETQYFGPGTRLLVL.